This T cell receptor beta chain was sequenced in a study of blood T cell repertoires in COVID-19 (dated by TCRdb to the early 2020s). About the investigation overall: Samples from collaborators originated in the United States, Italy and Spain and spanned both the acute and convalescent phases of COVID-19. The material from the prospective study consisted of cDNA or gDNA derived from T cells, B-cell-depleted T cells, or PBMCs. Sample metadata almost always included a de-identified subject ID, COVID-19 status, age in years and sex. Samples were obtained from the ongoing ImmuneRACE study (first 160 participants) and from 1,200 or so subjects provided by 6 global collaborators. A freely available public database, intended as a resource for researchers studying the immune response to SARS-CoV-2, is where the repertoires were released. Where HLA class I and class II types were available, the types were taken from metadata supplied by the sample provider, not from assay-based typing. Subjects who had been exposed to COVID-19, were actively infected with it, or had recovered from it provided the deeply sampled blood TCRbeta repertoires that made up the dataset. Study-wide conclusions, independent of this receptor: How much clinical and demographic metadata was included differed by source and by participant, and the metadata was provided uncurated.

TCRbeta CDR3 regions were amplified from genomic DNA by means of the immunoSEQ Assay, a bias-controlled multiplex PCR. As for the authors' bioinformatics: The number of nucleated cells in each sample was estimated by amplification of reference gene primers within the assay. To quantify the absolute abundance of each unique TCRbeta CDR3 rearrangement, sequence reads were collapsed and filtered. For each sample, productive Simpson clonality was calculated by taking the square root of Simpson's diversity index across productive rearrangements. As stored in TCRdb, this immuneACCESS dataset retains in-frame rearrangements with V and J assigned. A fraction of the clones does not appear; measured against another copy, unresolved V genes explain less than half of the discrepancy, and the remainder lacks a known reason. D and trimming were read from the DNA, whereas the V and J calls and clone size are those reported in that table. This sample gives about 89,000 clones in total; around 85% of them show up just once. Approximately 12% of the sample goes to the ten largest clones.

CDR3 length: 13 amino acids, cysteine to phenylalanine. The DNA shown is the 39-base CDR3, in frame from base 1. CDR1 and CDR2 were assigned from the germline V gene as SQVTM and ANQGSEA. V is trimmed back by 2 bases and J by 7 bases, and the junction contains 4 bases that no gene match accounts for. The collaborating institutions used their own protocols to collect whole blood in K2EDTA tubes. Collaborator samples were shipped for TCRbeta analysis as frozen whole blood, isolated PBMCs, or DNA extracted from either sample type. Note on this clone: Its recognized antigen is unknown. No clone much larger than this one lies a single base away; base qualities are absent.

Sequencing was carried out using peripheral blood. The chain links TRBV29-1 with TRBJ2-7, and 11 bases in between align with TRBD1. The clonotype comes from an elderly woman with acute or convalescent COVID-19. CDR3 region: CSVERDRGREQYF. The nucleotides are TGCAGCGTTGAAAGGGACAGGGGGAGGGAGCAGTACTTC.